What follows is one TCR beta chain and its context. These data originate in a study of blood T cell repertoires in COVID-19. Study at large: The United States, Italy and Spain were the sources of the acute and convalescent COVID-19 samples. Nucleic acid was either cDNA or gDNA, and it came from T cells, B-cell-depleted T cells, or PBMCs.

Germline lookup yields CDR1 SQVTM and CDR2 ANQGSEA. The CDR3 length is 13 residues. V was pared by 7 bases and J by 0 bases, with 6 bases of the junction left unmatched. In the original workflow: Amplified reference gene primers provided the basis for estimating nucleated cell counts. Profiled with immunoSEQ multiplex PCR; TCRdb holds only in-frame clones, not every one. V and J calls and clone size come straight from that table; D and trimming were deduced from the DNA. The sample yields some 150,000 clones, more than 70% seen once. The genes are TRBV29-1 and TRBJ2-7; 7 bases map to TRBD1. Input material: peripheral blood. The sequence came from a human donor in a cohort sampled during active COVID-19. The CDR3 nucleotides read TGCAGCGCTGCACAGGGGAGCTCCTACGAGCAGTACTTC. Amino acid sequence: CSAAQGSSYEQYF.